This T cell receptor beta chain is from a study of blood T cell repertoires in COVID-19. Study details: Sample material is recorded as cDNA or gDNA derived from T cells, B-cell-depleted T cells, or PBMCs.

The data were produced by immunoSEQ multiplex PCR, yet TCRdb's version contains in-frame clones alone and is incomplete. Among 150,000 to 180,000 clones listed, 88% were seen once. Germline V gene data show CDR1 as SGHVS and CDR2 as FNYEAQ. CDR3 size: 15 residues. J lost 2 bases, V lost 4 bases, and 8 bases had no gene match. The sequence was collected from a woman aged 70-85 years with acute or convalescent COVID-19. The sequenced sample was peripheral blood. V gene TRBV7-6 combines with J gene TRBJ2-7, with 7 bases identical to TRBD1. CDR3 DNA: TGTGCCAGCAGCTACGGGGACAGAACTCCCTACGAGCAGTACGTC. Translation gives CASSYGDRTPYEQYV.